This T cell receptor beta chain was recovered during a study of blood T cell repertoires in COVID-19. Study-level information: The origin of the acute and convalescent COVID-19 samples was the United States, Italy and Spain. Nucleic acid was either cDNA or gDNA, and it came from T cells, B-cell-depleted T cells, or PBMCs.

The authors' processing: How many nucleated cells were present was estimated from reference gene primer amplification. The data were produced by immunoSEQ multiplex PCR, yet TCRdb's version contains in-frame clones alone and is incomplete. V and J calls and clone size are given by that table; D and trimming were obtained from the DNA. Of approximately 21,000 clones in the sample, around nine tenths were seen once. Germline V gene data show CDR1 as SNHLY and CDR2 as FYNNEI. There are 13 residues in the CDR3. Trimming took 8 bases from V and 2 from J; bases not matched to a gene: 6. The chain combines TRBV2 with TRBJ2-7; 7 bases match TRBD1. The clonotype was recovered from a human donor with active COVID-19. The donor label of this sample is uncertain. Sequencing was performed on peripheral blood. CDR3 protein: CASGQETTYEQYF. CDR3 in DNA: TGTGCCAGCGGACAGGAAACAACCTACGAGCAGTACTTC.